A single sample is the source of the 10 T cell receptor beta chains below, sequenced in a study of radiotherapy plus CTLA-4 blockade in lung cancer. The data were produced by immunoSEQ multiplex PCR, yet TCRdb's version contains in-frame clones alone and is incomplete. The sample lists about 110,000 clones; 70% to 90% were seen once. Sequencing was performed on peripheral blood, taken from a patient treated with radiotherapy plus ipilimumab. Receptors originate from a human donor with non-small cell lung cancer that progressed on radiotherapy plus ipilimumab. Some clones in this sample may be carry-over from other donors' samples.

On this clone: The DNA is omitted, as the CDR3 cannot be located on it reliably, and the CDR3 follows TCRdb's listing. The J gene is TRBJ1-2, the V gene TRBV21-1; the listed D gene, TRBD1, was not tested against the DNA. TRBV21-1 is assigned pseudogene status. The CDR3 region is 16 residues in length, termini included. CDR3 residues: CASSKVGTGTNYGYTF.

The chain joins TRBV7-3 to TRBJ2-1; perhaps TRBD1 as D (6 bases). The V gene lost 2 bases and the J gene lost 9 bases, with 11 bases spanning the gap. The CDR3 extends over 13 amino acids. Germline CDR1 reads SGHTA; CDR2 reads FQGTGA. The CDR3: CASSLYGQSEQFF. CDR3 nucleotide sequence: TGTGCCAGCAGCTTATACGGACAGTCTGAGCAGTTCTTC.

The gene calls are TRBV18 and TRBJ2-7, with TRBD1 matching 7 bases. V was pared by 5 bases and J by 3 bases, with 4 bases of the junction left unmatched. This CDR3 comprises 13 residues. CDR1 and CDR2 from the germline V gene are KGHSH and LQKENI. The CDR3 DNA follows: TGTGCCAGCTCAGACAGGGAGAACTACGAGCAGTACTTC. Translation gives CASSDRENYEQYF.

V gene TRBV11-1 combines with J gene TRBJ2-7, with D possibly being TRBD1 (6 bases). Deletions cut 5 bases from V and 4 bases from J, with 15 bases between. In germline, CDR1 is SGHAT, CDR2 FQDESV (reference sequence). This CDR3 is built from 14 residues. CDR3 in DNA: TGTGCCAGCAGCCTATCGGACAGAAGTTACGAGCAGTACTTC. Its protein is CASSLSDRSYEQYF.

This chain links TRBV5-5 with TRBJ2-2; possible D gene TRBD2, 5 bases. Per germline, CDR1 SGHKS and CDR2 YYEKEE (reference sequence). There are 16 residues in the CDR3. Trimming stripped 3 bases from V and 7 bases from J, with 19 bases between. CDR3 amino acids: CASSSKLTTEGGELFF. The CDR3 nucleotides read TGTGCCAGCAGCTCCAAACTCACTACAGAGGGCGGGGAGCTGTTTTTT.

The chain uses TRBV11-2 and TRBJ2-2; TRBD1 matches at 8 bases. The CDR3 is 15 amino acids. Germline assignment: CDR1 SGHAT and CDR2 FQNNGV. J lost 4 bases, V lost 5 bases, and 6 bases had no gene match. The CDR3, as DNA: TGTGCCAGCAGCCTAAGGACAGGGTCCACCGGGGAGCTGTTTTTT. It encodes CASSLRTGSTGELFF.

V and J are TRBV30 and TRBJ1-2, with D perhaps TRBD1 (6 bases). Trimming stripped 3 bases from V and 4 bases from J, with 12 bases between. The germline CDR1 and CDR2 sequences are GTSNPN and SVGIG (reference sequence). The CDR3 totals 13 residues. Here the CDR3 reads CAWRVTGFYGYTF. In nucleotides, the CDR3 is TGTGCCTGGAGGGTGACAGGCTTCTATGGCTACACCTTC. The entire variable domain, with the rest obtained from reference TRBV30 and TRBJ1-2, is as follows: SQTIHQWPATLVQPVGSPLSLECTVEGTSNPNLYWYRQAAGRGLQLLFYSVGIGQISSEVPQNLSASRPQDRQFILSSKKLLLSDSGFYLCAWRVTGFYGYTFGSGTRLTVV.

V gene TRBV28 combines with J gene TRBJ2-1, with a weak D call TRBD1 (5 bases). This CDR3 contains 15 residues. CDR1 and CDR2 (germline): MDHEN, SYDVKM. Trimming took 4 bases from V and 8 from J, leaving 18 bases between them. The CDR3 loop is CASSYWGPQRDEQFF. CDR3 DNA: TGTGCCAGCAGTTACTGGGGCCCGCAACGCGATGAGCAGTTCTTC.

J is TRBJ2-1 and V is TRBV15, with 7 bases aligning to TRBD2. The CDR3 runs 16 residues. Germline-derived CDR1 and CDR2 are LNHNV and YYDKDF (reference sequence). V trimming: 3 bases; J trimming: 1 base; junction bases outside the gene matches: 6. In DNA form, the CDR3 reads TGTGCCACCAGCAGGGGGGGGTCTTGGTCCTACAATGAGCAGTTCTTC. Protein sequence: CATSRGGSWSYNEQFF.

CDR3 in amino acids: CASSPQSSYNEQFF. DNA for the CDR3: TGTGCCAGCAGCCCCCAGAGCTCCTACAATGAGCAGTTCTTC. V gene TRBV7-2 combines with J gene TRBJ2-1; D gene unclear. The ends were cut back, 5 bases at V and 0 bases at J, with 8 bases in the middle. Germline CDR1 is SGHTA and CDR2 is FQGNSA. The CDR3 length is 14 residues.